A selection of T cell receptor beta chains follows, all from one sample in a study of beta chain features in type 1 diabetes. Profiled with immunoSEQ multiplex PCR; TCRdb holds only in-frame clones, not every one. Here the sample spans around 250,000 clones, around 14% being singletons. The sample consisted of naive CD4+ T cells from blood. All receptors come from a young man with type 1 diabetes. The CDR3 runs from the conserved cysteine through the conserved F or W. The D gene is left open where the match is weak. The size entry is marked missing in some rows and otherwise reads once, few, many or a size class.

J: TRBJ1-1; V: TRBV6-4; size: .; D: .; CDR3: CASSQTQNTEAFF; DNA: TGTGCCAGCAGTCAAACTCAGAACACTGAAGCTTTCTTT
J: TRBJ2-1; V: TRBV19; size: .; D: TRBD2; CDR3: CASSIPGGGYNEQFF; DNA: TGTGCCAGTAGTATACCGGGAGGGGGCTACAATGAGCAGTTCTTC
J: TRBJ2-1; V: TRBV18; size: .; D: .; CDR3: CASSPRQASSYNEQFF; DNA: TGTGCCAGCTCACCTAGACAGGCGTCCTCCTACAATGAGCAGTTCTTC
J: TRBJ1-4; V: TRBV7-9; size: .; D: .; CDR3: CASSSTSNEKLFF; DNA: TGTGCCAGCAGCTCAACATCTAATGAAAAACTGTTTTTT
J: TRBJ2-1; V: TRBV7-2; size: few; D: TRBD2; CDR3: CASSPSGTLNEQFF; DNA: TGTGCCAGCAGCCCTAGCGGGACCCTCAATGAGCAGTTCTTC
J: TRBJ2-7; V: TRBV5-1; size: few; D: .; CDR3: CASTPGGQGSHEQYF; DNA: TGCGCCAGCACCCCCGGTGGGCAGGGCAGCCACGAGCAGTACTTC
J: TRBJ2-1; V: TRBV11-2; size: .; D: .; CDR3: CASRTSLGLHNEQFF; DNA: TGTGCCAGCAGAACTAGCCTGGGGCTACACAATGAGCAGTTCTTC
J: TRBJ2-3; V: TRBV5-6; size: few; D: .; CDR3: CASSQPVTDTQYF; DNA: TGTGCCAGCAGCCAACCGGTCACAGATACGCAGTATTTT
J: TRBJ2-5; V: TRBV7-9; size: .; D: TRBD1; CDR3: CASSSTGVGETQYF; DNA: TGTGCCAGCAGCTCGACAGGGGTCGGGGAGACCCAGTACTTC
J: TRBJ2-7; V: TRBV28; size: .; D: TRBD1; CDR3: CAATGNSYEQYF; DNA: TGTGCCGCGACAGGGAACTCCTACGAGCAGTACTTC
J: TRBJ2-5; V: TRBV7-9; size: .; D: TRBD1; CDR3: CASSSGQGFGETQYF; DNA: TGTGCCAGCAGCTCGGGACAGGGGTTTGGGGAGACCCAGTACTTC
J: TRBJ2-1; V: TRBV5-1; size: .; D: TRBD2; CDR3: CASSLGTSGYNEQFF; DNA: TGCGCCAGCAGCTTGGGGACTAGCGGTTACAATGAGCAGTTCTTC
J: TRBJ1-1; V: TRBV15; size: few; D: TRBD1; CDR3: CATSTGGATNTEAFF; DNA: TGTGCCACGAGCACAGGGGGCGCGACGAACACTGAAGCTTTCTTT
J: TRBJ2-2; V: TRBV29-1; size: .; D: .; CDR3: CSAGTGTGLQNLGELFF; DNA: TGCAGCGCCGGGACCGGGACGGGACTCCAGAACCTCGGGGAGCTGTTTTTT
J: TRBJ1-1; V: TRBV5-6; size: few; D: TRBD1; CDR3: CASSPGTAKAFF; DNA: TGTGCCAGCAGCCCGGGGACAGCCAAAGCTTTCTTT
J: TRBJ2-7; V: TRBV7-2; size: .; D: .; CDR3: CASSLVGSGYEQYF; DNA: TGTGCCAGCAGCTTAGTGGGTAGCGGCTACGAGCAGTACTTC
J: TRBJ1-2; V: TRBV6-1; size: .; D: .; CDR3: CASRDGGGNYGYTF; DNA: TGTGCCAGCAGGGACGGCGGGGGCAACTATGGCTACACCTTC
J: TRBJ2-7; V: TRBV30; size: few; D: .; CDR3: CAWSPGAGYEQYF; DNA: TGTGCCTGGAGCCCAGGGGCTGGCTACGAGCAGTACTTC
J: TRBJ2-5; V: TRBV29-1; size: few; D: .; CDR3: CSVEDYGQVKETQYF; DNA: TGCAGCGTTGAGGACTACGGGCAGGTCAAAGAGACCCAGTACTTC
J: TRBJ2-7; V: TRBV6-5; size: .; D: TRBD2; CDR3: CASKLLAGLTYEQYF; DNA: TGTGCCAGTAAACTTCTAGCGGGGCTTACCTACGAGCAGTACTTC
J: TRBJ2-1; V: TRBV5-1; size: .; D: TRBD2; CDR3: CASSLLAGEEEQFF; DNA: TGCGCCAGCAGCCTACTAGCGGGAGAGGAGGAGCAGTTCTTC
J: TRBJ1-2; V: TRBV7-9; size: .; D: TRBD1; CDR3: CASSSQGTYGYTF; DNA: TGTGCCAGCAGCTCACAGGGGACCTATGGCTACACCTTC